The 27 T cell receptor beta chains reported below all come from one sample, sequenced in a study of T cell repertoires in aging, cancer and after chemotherapy. Rearranged V-D-J TRB sequences were amplified with a mixed TRB-A/B primer pool. TCRdb analysed the multiplex PCR reads with MiXCR anew, one entry per CDR3 protein. This table holds around 12,000 distinct CDR3 sequences, approximately 28% found once. The template was genomic DNA from peripheral blood, not RNA. The sequencing input was blood. The receptors here all came from a human donor with a blood cancer.

By frequency in the sample, this clonotype is medium-sized. V gene TRBV6-2 or TRBV6-3 combines with J gene TRBJ2-7; a weak D match, TRBD2 (6 bases). Germline lookup yields CDR1 MNHEY and CDR2 SVGEGT. The CDR3 runs 14 residues. Trimming cost V 7 bases and J 2 bases, with 15 bases left between them. The CDR3 nucleotides are TGTGCCAGCACCCCAGCTGGGGGGACCTACGAGCAGTACGTC. This codes for CASTPAGGTYEQYV.

The rearrangement joins TRBV5-1 to TRBJ2-3, with D perhaps assigned TRBD1 or TRBD2 (5 bases each). Germline loops: CDR1 SGHRS, CDR2 YFSETQ. CDR3 length: 14 residues. With 4 bases removed from V and 0 bases from J, the gap between germline ends came to 9 bases. The CDR3, as DNA: TGCGCCAGCAGCCGAGGGGAAAGCACAGATACGCAGTATTTT. Translated, it gives CASSRGESTDTQYF.

The chain has TRBV6-1 and TRBJ1-1; 9 bases fit TRBD1. Per the germline V gene, CDR1 is MNHNS and CDR2 is SASEGT. This CDR3 has 14 amino acids. V gave up 5 bases and J gave up 6 bases; unmatched junction bases: 7. The CDR3 here is CASSKQGAMAEAFF. The CDR3 DNA follows: TGTGCCAGCAGTAAACAGGGGGCTATGGCTGAAGCTTTCTTT.

A remark on this clonotype: The junction and the germline gene differ at one end; a read error may be behind it. The V call is TRBV7-2, the J call TRBJ2-1; 11 bases match TRBD2. Germline V lookup: CDR1 SGHTA, CDR2 FQGNSA. The CDR3 is 13 amino acids. CDR3 coding DNA: TGCGCCTTAGCGGGAGGGGGGTACAATGAGCAGTTCTTC. It specifies CALAGGGYNEQFF. The whole variable domain, remainder taken from reference TRBV7-2 and TRBJ2-1, is GAGVSQSPSNKVTEKGKDVELRCDPISGHTALYWYRQSLGQGLEFLIYFQGNSAPDKSGLPSDRFSAERTGGSVSTLTIQRTQQEDSAVYLCALAGGGYNEQFFGPGTRLTVL.

For this clonotype: Given a much more abundant clone one base away, this may be a read error. V and J are TRBV5-4 and TRBJ2-1; either TRBD1 or TRBD2 may fit D (7 bases each). Germline V gene lookup returns CDR1 SGHNT and CDR2 YYREEE (reference sequence). V was shortened by 4 bases and J by 5 bases, with 22 bases between the two germline ends. The CDR3 runs to 17 residues. CDR3 region: CASSHRQGGLFHNEQFF. CDR3 sequence (DNA): TGTGCCAGCAGCCACCGCCAGGGGGGACTATTTCACAATGAGCAGTTCTTC.

In this sample, this clonotype is medium-sized. The chain employs TRBV13 and TRBJ2-2; 9 positions match TRBD2. With V trimmed by 5 bases and J by 2 bases, 6 bases remained unmatched. CDR1 is PRHDT, CDR2 FYEKMQ, per germline (reference sequence). The CDR3 covers 16 residues. The CDR3 spells CASSTRLAANTGELFF. As DNA, the CDR3 is TGTGCCAGCAGCACGCGACTAGCGGCAAACACCGGGGAGCTGTTTTTT.

On this clonotype itself: The junction departs from the called germline gene at one end, perhaps through a read error. The V gene is TRBV5-4, the J gene TRBJ2-1; D remains ambiguous. Germline V lookup: CDR1 SGHNT, CDR2 YYREEE (reference sequence). There are 13 residues in the CDR3. CDR3 in amino acids: CARSFGLPREQFF. The CDR3 region has the DNA TGTGCCAGAAGCTTCGGCCTCCCCCGGGAGCAGTTCTTC.

Worth noting for this clonotype: This may be a read error, as it is one base from a much larger clone. This chain links TRBV18 with TRBJ2-2, with TRBD1 matching over 8 bases. The CDR3 consists of 17 residues. Germline-derived CDR1 and CDR2 are KGHSH and LQKENI. V lost 5 bases to trimming and J lost 4 bases; unmatched junction nucleotides: 12. The CDR3 region is CASSSGTGTGTTGELFF. CDR3 sequence (DNA): TGTGCCAGCTCATCGGGGACGGGGACAGGCACCACCGGGGAGCTGTTTTTT. Complete variable domain (other parts from reference TRBV18 and TRBJ2-2): NAGVMQNPRHLVRRRGQEARLRCSPMKGHSHVYWYRQLPEEGLKFMVYLQKENIIDESGMPKERFSAEFPKEGPSILRIQQVVRGDSAAYFCASSSGTGTGTTGELFFGEGSRLTVL.

This chain connects TRBV12-3 or TRBV12-4 to TRBJ1-2; D remains unclear. The CDR3 extends over 15 amino acids. Trimming left V 6 bases short and J 6 bases short, with 20 bases between. The CDR3 DNA reads TGTGCCAGCAGCCACTACGGAGCCGAGCCAAATGGCTACACCTTC. It codes for CASSHYGAEPNGYTF.

By share, this clonotype ranks as medium-sized. The CDR3 sequence: CSVPRRGGSYNEQFF. The CDR3 coding sequence is TGCAGCGTGCCCCGCAGGGGCGGGTCCTACAATGAGCAGTTCTTC. This chain connects TRBV29-1 to TRBJ2-1; D possibly corresponds to TRBD1 (6 bases). This CDR3 is 15 amino acids long. Trimming removed 6 bases from V and 1 base from J, with 16 bases in between. Per germline, CDR1 SQVTM and CDR2 ANQGSEA.

This rearrangement joins TRBV29-1 to TRBJ2-4; 10 bases are shared with TRBD1. The CDR3 covers 19 residues. V shed 5 bases and J 3 bases; nucleotides not matched to a gene: 19. Looked up from germline, CDR1 is SQVTM and CDR2 is ANQGSEA. CDR3: CSVFPRQGASMGGKNIQYF. CDR3 nucleotide sequence: TGCAGCGTTTTCCCCCGACAGGGGGCCTCAATGGGGGGCAAAAACATTCAGTACTTC.

The rearrangement joins TRBV12-3 or TRBV12-4 to TRBJ1-4; D is perhaps TRBD1 (5 bases). The CDR3 totals 14 residues. V was trimmed by 8 bases and J by 10 bases, leaving 20 bases between them. The CDR3 loop reads CASYLMGRDGKLFF. Here the CDR3 DNA reads TGTGCCAGCTACCTCATGGGCAGGGACGGAAAACTGTTTTTT.

The chain links TRBV30 to TRBJ1-2; 8 nucleotides align to TRBD1. V was pared by 4 bases and J by 3 bases, with 13 bases of the junction left unmatched. Germline V gene sequence: CDR1 GTSNPN, CDR2 SVGIG (reference sequence). The CDR3 runs 16 residues. Written as DNA, the CDR3 is TGTGCCTGGATCTCCGAGGAACAGGGGGTTGACTATGGCTACACCTTC. Amino acid sequence: CAWISEEQGVDYGYTF.

This clonotype has only a few counts. The chain has TRBV20-1 and TRBJ2-5, with D maybe TRBD2 (5 bases). Germline V CDR1 and CDR2: DFQATT, SNEGSKA (reference sequence). CDR3 length: 11 amino acids. As DNA, the CDR3 is TGCAGCCCCAGGACTGTGGAGACCCAGTACTTC. Translation: CSPRTVETQYF.

This clonotype has a handful of counts. The gene calls are TRBV27 and TRBJ1-4, with a tentative D call TRBD1 (6 bases). Per germline, CDR1 MNHEY and CDR2 SMNVEV (reference sequence). Trimming stripped 3 bases from V and 8 bases from J, with 19 bases between. The CDR3 length is 16 residues. DNA for the CDR3: TGTGCCAGCAGTTTCTCGGGGGCGGGGAGGGGCGAAAAACTGTTTTTT. As protein: CASSFSGAGRGEKLFF.

By share of the sample, this clonotype is medium-sized. The CDR3 here is CASSSTYNEQFF. The CDR3 DNA reads as TGTGCCAGCAGTTCCACTTACAATGAGCAGTTCTTC. The rearrangement joins TRBV27 to TRBJ2-1; no clear D gene. Trimming pared 4 bases from V and 4 bases from J, leaving 5 bases between. The CDR3 runs 12 residues. Germline values: CDR1 MNHEY, CDR2 SMNVEV (reference sequence).

In the case of this clonotype: This may be a read error: a much more frequent sequence differs by one nucleotide. The chain combines TRBV6-5 with TRBJ2-3; D is perhaps TRBD1 (6 bases). Trimming shortened V by 2 bases and J by 1 base, and 10 bases separated the two germline ends. Germline CDR1 and CDR2: MNHEY and SVGAGI. The CDR3 length is 15 residues. The CDR3 nucleotides read TGTGCCAGCAGTTACGTAGGGGGAGGCACAGATACGCAGTATTTT. Amino acid sequence: CASSYVGGGTDTQYF.

Only a few counts were recorded for this clonotype. V is TRBV6-2 or TRBV6-3 and J is TRBJ2-1; TRBD2 agrees at 9 bases. CDR3 length: 17 residues. Trimming cost V 0 bases and J 3 bases; bases outside gene matches: 6. Per germline, CDR1 MNHEY and CDR2 SVGEGT. The CDR3 is CASSYSGWRGGYNEQFF. The DNA of the CDR3 is TGTGCCAGCAGTTACTCGGGGTGGCGGGGGGGCTACAATGAGCAGTTCTTC.

This clonotype was counted many times. The chain links TRBV6-1 to TRBJ2-2; D remains ambiguous. Trimming cost V 3 bases and J 6 bases, with 11 bases left between them. CDR3 length: 14 amino acids. Germline CDR1 MNHNS, CDR2 SASEGT. CDR3 amino acids: CASSDGHVSGELFF. CDR3 coding DNA: TGTGCCAGCAGTGATGGCCATGTTTCCGGGGAGCTGTTTTTT.

This clonotype was counted between two and nine times. The V call is TRBV7-9, the J call TRBJ2-1; 10 bases are shared with TRBD2. J gave up 6 bases and V 4 bases, and 9 bases lay outside the gene matches. Germline values: CDR1 SEHNR, CDR2 FQNEAQ (reference sequence). This CDR3 is built from 16 residues. CDR3 bases: TGTGCCAGCAGCTCGGTAGCGGGAGGCGGGGGCAATGAGCAGTTCTTC. Translating gives CASSSVAGGGGNEQFF.

This clonotype is labeled medium-sized. The chain combines TRBV29-1 with TRBJ1-1, with 10 bases fitting TRBD1. Germline V gene sequence: CDR1 SQVTM, CDR2 ANQGSEA. This CDR3 spans 12 amino acids. J was trimmed by 6 bases and V by 7 bases; bases with no gene match: 5. The CDR3 region has the DNA TGCAGCGCCAGACAGGGGGCGGCTGAAGCTTTCTTT. The encoded protein is CSARQGAAEAFF.

This clonotype is labeled medium-sized. The chain combines TRBV6-6 with TRBJ1-2; 10 positions match TRBD1. The CDR3 spans 14 residues. J lost 7 bases, V lost 2 bases, and 4 bases had no gene match. Germline assignment: CDR1 MNHNY and CDR2 SVGAGI (reference sequence). In DNA form, the CDR3 reads TGTGCCAGCAGTTACGGGACAGGGGACGGTGGCTACACCTTC. Residues: CASSYGTGDGGYTF.

By sample fraction, this clonotype is medium-sized (0.01 to 0.1%). This chain uses TRBV29-1 with TRBJ2-5; TRBD1 might be the D (6 bases). The germline V gene encodes CDR1 SQVTM and CDR2 ANQGSEA. The CDR3 is made up of 11 amino acids. The DNA for the CDR3 is TGCAGTGGGGGCGGGCAAGAGACCCAGTACTTC. This gives the protein CSGGGQETQYF.

The CDR3 DNA reads as TGTGCCAGCAGCTTAAGCAATCAGCCCCAGCATTTT. This sequence encodes CASSLSNQPQHF. The chain couples TRBV5-6 to TRBJ1-5, with D hard to call. V lost 2 bases to trimming and J lost 1 base, with 1 base between them. Germline CDR1 is SGHDT and CDR2 is YYEEEE. The CDR3 runs 12 residues.

This clonotype turned up a few times. The chain combines TRBV5-1 with TRBJ2-1, with 7 positions matching TRBD2. The CDR3 loop spans 12 amino acids. V trimming: 1 base; J trimming: 16 bases; junction bases outside the gene matches: 8. In germline, CDR1 is SGHRS, CDR2 YFSETQ. CDR3 sequence (DNA): TGCGCCAGCAGCTTGTTTCGGGGGGAATTTTTCTTC. Its protein product is CASSLFRGEFFF.

The V call is TRBV12-3 or TRBV12-4, the J call TRBJ1-1, with 10 bases lining up with TRBD1. Germline trimming cut 6 bases from V and 6 bases from J; bases unmatched to any gene: 7. The CDR3 runs 14 residues. The CDR3 region has the DNA TGTGCCAGCAGCTTGACAGGGGGCAGGGCTGAAGCTTTCTTT. It yields the protein CASSLTGGRAEAFF.

For this clonotype: Since a much larger clone is just one base distant, this may be a read error. The J gene is TRBJ2-1, the V gene TRBV27; D gene unclear. This CDR3 region has 14 residues. CDR1 is MNHEY and CDR2 is SMNVEV in the germline V gene (reference sequence). CDR3: CASNRLNSYKEQFF. CDR3 nucleotide sequence: TGTGCCAGCAATCGACTGAACTCCTACAAAGAGCAGTTCTTC.